The 27 T cell receptor beta chains given below trace back to one sample, sequenced in a study of T cell repertoires in cytomegalovirus infection. Using its own MiXCR run on the reads, TCRdb lists one record per CDR3 protein. The sample lists 450,000 to 650,000 distinct CDR3 sequences, under 45% seen once, with 40% to 60% in the top ten. The antigens of these receptors remain unknown. This specimen consisted of cultured PBMCs, obtained from culture after CMV antigen stimulation. The receptor source for this set is a human donor in good health (CMV status not recorded). Some clones in this sample may be carry-over from other donors' samples.

This chain joins TRBV3-1 and TRBJ2-1, with D perhaps matching TRBD2 (6 bases). In germline, CDR1 is LGHDT, CDR2 YNNKEL (reference sequence). The CDR3 sequence is 12 residues long. V lost 5 bases and J lost 12, with 14 bases in between. The DNA of the CDR3 is TGTGCCAGCAGCTTAAGGGGACTTATGCAGTTCTTC. It translates to CASSLRGLMQFF.

V is TRBV19 and J is TRBJ1-5; D is unclear. V lost 5 bases and J lost 3, with 5 bases in between. This CDR3 spans 12 amino acids. Germline CDR1 LNHDA, CDR2 SQIVND (reference sequence). CDR3 bases: TGTGCCAGTAGTCGACACAATCAGCCCCAGCATTTT. It codes for CASSRHNQPQHF.

This clonotype was counted only a few times. The chain recombines TRBV13 with TRBJ2-2; D unclear. V was clipped by 5 bases and J by 0 bases, with 4 bases between them. Germline V gene data show CDR1 as PRHDT and CDR2 as FYEKMQ (reference sequence). CDR3 length: 13 residues. The CDR3 nucleotides are TGTGCCAGCAGCAACTCGAACACCGGGGAGCTGTTTTTT. Its translation is CASSNSNTGELFF.

The gene calls are TRBV27 and TRBJ2-3; D is possibly TRBD1 or TRBD2 (6 bases each). V was cut by 10 bases and J by 7 bases, with 15 bases left in between. This CDR3 has 12 residues. Germline CDR1 MNHEY, CDR2 SMNVEV (reference sequence). The CDR3 DNA follows: TGTGCCAAGGGGGACTGCCCGAATACGCAGTATTTT. Residues: CAKGDCPNTQYF.

The chain couples TRBV7-9 to TRBJ2-7; D unclear. Between the trimmed V and J ends, which lost 1 base and 4 bases, there was a span of 8 bases. In germline, CDR1 is SEHNR, CDR2 FQNEAQ (reference sequence). CDR3 size: 13 residues. As DNA, the CDR3 is TGTGCCAGCAGCTTAGGGTCTGTGTACGAGCAGTACTTC. Its protein product is CASSLGSVYEQYF.

This clonotype was counted between two and nine times. In DNA, the CDR3 is TGTGCCAGCAGTTTTTCGGGGGGGCAAGAGACCCAGTACTTC. This gives the protein CASSFSGGQETQYF. This chain connects TRBV12-3 or TRBV12-4 to TRBJ2-5, with 8 nucleotides matching TRBD2. The CDR3 runs 14 residues. With 3 bases clipped from V and 2 bases from J, the junction kept 2 bases outside the gene matches.

The chain combines TRBV6-6 with TRBJ1-2; TRBD1 matches at 8 bases. Germline-derived CDR1 and CDR2 are MNHNY and SVGAGI (reference sequence). The J segment lost 8 bases and the V segment lost 6 bases, leaving 14 bases of the junction unmatched. CDR3 length equals 15 residues. The CDR3 DNA sequence: TGTGCCAGCAGCCCCCTCGACAGGGGAGAGGGGGGCTACACCTTC. Protein: CASSPLDRGEGGYTF.

The V and J genes are TRBV7-2 and TRBJ2-7; a possible D gene is TRBD1 (6 bases). Trimming stripped 4 bases from V and 2 bases from J, with 9 bases between. CDR1 is SGHTA, CDR2 FQGNSA, per germline. The CDR3 runs 13 residues. In DNA form, the CDR3 reads TGTGCCAGCAGCTCTCGGACAGCCTACGAGCAGTACTTC. Protein: CASSSRTAYEQYF.

The chain uses TRBV5-4 and TRBJ2-7, with D possibly being TRBD1 or TRBD2 (5 bases each). V shed 5 bases and J shed 1 base, with 10 bases lying between them. This CDR3 has 13 residues. Germline V CDR1 and CDR2: SGHNT, YYREEE (reference sequence). The CDR3 loop reads CASRPGTSYEQYF. The CDR3 DNA reads as TGTGCCAGCAGACCCGGGACGTCCTACGAGCAGTACTTC.

V and J are TRBV18 and TRBJ2-2, with 9 nucleotides matching TRBD2. CDR1 and CDR2 from the germline V gene are KGHSH and LQKENI. J was trimmed by 7 bases and V by 0 bases; bases with no gene match: 3. The length of the CDR3 is 15 residues. Here the CDR3 DNA reads TGTGCCAGCTCACCACCGGGACTAGCTGGCGGGGAGCTGTTTTTT. Its protein product is CASSPPGLAGGELFF.

The chain uses TRBV7-9 and TRBJ2-1; TRBD2 agrees at 14 bases. Trimming at V came to 4 bases and at J to 9 bases, leaving 11 bases not matched to a gene. The CDR3 is made up of 17 amino acids. Germline loops: CDR1 SEHNR, CDR2 FQNEAQ (reference sequence). The CDR3 is CASSWFRTSGRSGEQFF. The CDR3 nucleotides are TGTGCCAGCAGCTGGTTTAGGACTAGCGGGAGGTCGGGTGAGCAGTTCTTC.

The chain links TRBV18 to TRBJ1-1; weak D call: TRBD1 (5 bases). Germline V gene sequence: CDR1 KGHSH, CDR2 LQKENI. The CDR3 runs to 14 residues. V lost 1 base, J lost 3 bases, and 9 bases lay in between. The CDR3 DNA reads as TGTGCCAGCTCACCACAGGGACTCCACACTGAAGCTTTCTTT. As protein: CASSPQGLHTEAFF.

The sample holds many counts of this clonotype. The chain recombines TRBV7-8 with TRBJ2-1; TRBD1 or TRBD2 may be the D gene (5 bases each). V lost 2 bases and J lost 13, with 15 bases in between. The germline CDR1 and CDR2 sequences are SGHVS and FQNEAQ. This CDR3 is 13 amino acids long. CDR3 sequence: CASSLSSAGTQFF. The CDR3 DNA is TGTGCCAGCAGCTTAAGTAGTGCTGGGACCCAGTTCTTC.

The V gene is TRBV11-3, the J gene TRBJ2-2; 9 bases line up with TRBD2. The V gene end was trimmed by 5 bases and the J gene end by 7 bases; junction bases not matched to a gene: 14. The germline gives CDR1 SGHNT, CDR2 YENEEA. The CDR3 consists of 17 residues. CDR3 nucleotide sequence: TGTGCCAGCAGCCACCACGGCGGGAGGGCCAGAGGCGGGGAGCTGTTTTTT. Translation: CASSHHGGRARGGELFF.

This clonotype has a handful of counts. The J gene is TRBJ1-2, the V gene TRBV7-8; D is uncertain. Trimming took 2 bases from V and 6 from J, leaving 10 bases between them. The CDR3 length is 13 residues. Germline lookup yields CDR1 SGHVS and CDR2 FQNEAQ. CDR3 amino acids: CASSLRAGNGYTF. In nucleotides, the CDR3 is TGTGCCAGCAGCTTACGTGCGGGGAATGGCTACACCTTC.

The rearrangement uses TRBV4-3 and TRBJ2-4; D is unclear. V was trimmed by 0 bases and J by 6 bases, leaving 9 bases between them. This CDR3 contains 14 residues. The germline CDR1 and CDR2 sequences are LGHNA and YSLEER. Here the CDR3 reads CASSQDPRTNIQYF. The CDR3 DNA sequence: TGCGCCAGCAGCCAAGATCCCAGGACAAACATTCAGTACTTC.

V gene TRBV4-2 combines with J gene TRBJ1-1; no clear D gene. CDR1 and CDR2 from the germline V gene are LGHNA and YNFKEQ. The length of the CDR3 is 16 residues. The V end was cut by 4 bases, the J end by 3 bases, with 18 bases between. The CDR3: CASSPLGLMGYTEAFF. The CDR3 coding sequence is TGTGCCAGCAGCCCCCTGGGTTTGATGGGCTACACTGAAGCTTTCTTT.

This clonotype was counted between two and nine times. The V and J genes are TRBV27 and TRBJ1-6; 10 nucleotides align to TRBD1. V gave up 2 bases and J gave up 2 bases; unmatched junction bases: 9. The CDR3 sequence is 19 residues long. Germline lookup yields CDR1 MNHEY and CDR2 SMNVEV (reference sequence). The CDR3 is CASSLPRTGGETYNSPLHF. The CDR3, as DNA: TGTGCCAGCAGTTTACCTCGGACAGGGGGTGAGACCTATAATTCACCCCTCCACTTT.

This clonotype was observed a few times. The chain joins TRBV7-2 to TRBJ2-5; D is unresolved. Germline CDR1 SGHTA, CDR2 FQGNSA. The CDR3 contains 13 residues. Trimming stripped 8 bases from V and 4 bases from J, with 14 bases between. The CDR3 coding sequence is TGTGCCAGCGGGCGAGAAGGGCTAGAGACCCAGTACTTC. Translated, it gives CASGREGLETQYF.

Many counts were recorded for this clonotype. The chain joins TRBV7-2 to TRBJ1-5; possibly TRBD1 for D (6 bases). Germline V lookup: CDR1 SGHTA, CDR2 FQGNSA. There are 13 residues in the CDR3. V was cut by 3 bases and J by 6 bases, with 9 bases left in between. Here the CDR3 reads CASSFDRTQPQHF. The CDR3 coding sequence is TGTGCCAGCAGCTTCGACAGGACTCAGCCCCAGCATTTT.

The V call is TRBV29-1, the J call TRBJ1-1; TRBD1 might be the D (5 bases). Deletions cut 7 bases from V and 1 base from J, with 7 bases between. Germline V gives CDR1 SQVTM, CDR2 ANQGSEA. The CDR3 contains 11 residues. CDR3 bases: TGCAGCGCCACAGGGAACACTGAAGCTTTCTTT. Amino acid sequence: CSATGNTEAFF.

V gene TRBV6-5 combines with J gene TRBJ2-7; D remains ambiguous. Germline CDR1 MNHEY, CDR2 SVGAGI. Trimming took 0 bases from V and 3 from J, leaving 12 bases between them. There are 15 residues in the CDR3. CDR3 in amino acids: CASSYSEGPGYEQYF. The CDR3 DNA follows: TGTGCCAGCAGTTACTCGGAAGGGCCGGGCTACGAGCAGTACTTC.

The chain employs TRBV19 and TRBJ1-1; the D gene is possibly TRBD1 (6 bases). Germline CDR1 is LNHDA and CDR2 is SQIVND (reference sequence). Trimming shortened V by 10 bases and J by 1 base, and 13 bases separated the two germline ends. The CDR3 has 13 residues. CDR3 in DNA: TGTGCCACCGCGACCAGGGGGAACACTGAAGCTTTCTTT. Its protein product is CATATRGNTEAFF.

This clonotype turned up a few times. V usage is TRBV4-1 and J usage is TRBJ2-5; 10 bases are shared with TRBD2. This CDR3 region has 15 residues. The V gene's germline CDR1 is MGHRA and CDR2 YSYEKL. Trimming removed 0 bases from V and 6 bases from J; junction bases left unmatched: 4. CDR3 in DNA: TGCGCCAGCAGCCAAGAACCTAGCGGGGGAAAGACCCAGTACTTC. Translated, it gives CASSQEPSGGKTQYF.

The rearrangement uses TRBV27 and TRBJ1-6; perhaps TRBD1 as D (6 bases). With 6 bases removed from V and 5 bases from J, the gap between germline ends came to 26 bases. CDR1 MNHEY and CDR2 SMNVEV come from the germline V gene (reference sequence). The length of the CDR3 is 19 residues. CDR3 bases: TGTGCCAGCAGGACTCTTATCGACAGGCGACAATATAATAATTCACCCCTCCACTTT. This translates into CASRTLIDRRQYNNSPLHF.

V usage is TRBV11-2 and J usage is TRBJ2-3, with D unclear. This CDR3 is built from 13 residues. Trimming left V 1 base short and J 5 bases short, with 7 bases between. Germline V gene sequence: CDR1 SGHAT, CDR2 FQNNGV. DNA of the CDR3: TGTGCCAGCAGCTTAGGGGTTCAAGATACGCAGTATTTT. Amino acid sequence: CASSLGVQDTQYF.

The sample holds one count of this clonotype. V is TRBV6-1 and J is TRBJ2-7; TRBD2 matches 7 bases. Germline CDR1 and CDR2: MNHNS and SASEGT. V was pared by 5 bases and J by 5 bases, with 9 bases of the junction left unmatched. There are 14 residues in the CDR3. Here the CDR3 DNA reads TGTGCCAGCAGTTACCCTTGGGAGGGTGACGAGCAGTACTTC. Protein sequence: CASSYPWEGDEQYF.